This TCR beta chain was identified in a study of identical twins. This clonotype has more than one count but fewer than ten. Its target is not known. TCRdb passed the 5' RACE reads through MiXCR, listing each CDR3 protein once. The table records approximately 620,000 distinct CDR3 sequences, roughly 8% of them present only once. Study findings and constraints: Weaker excess twin sharing was observed in beta out-of-frame sequences. Models underestimated out-of-frame TCR alpha sharing in monozygotic twins. The authors drew conclusions from cross-sectional statistical analysis rather than following the same donors.

Trimming pared 3 bases from V and 3 bases from J, leaving 13 bases between. Germline V lookup: CDR1 SGDLS, CDR2 YYNGEE. The CDR3 covers 14 residues. These same records also appear under a second study, on yellow fever vaccine responses in identical twins.

The TCR sequence derives from a woman aged 18-29 years in good health. Sample: PBMCs. V usage is TRBV9 and J usage is TRBJ2-7; tentative D call: TRBD1 (5 bases). CDR3 residues: CASSALGESYEQYF. The CDR3 DNA is TGTGCCAGCAGCGCCCTAGGGGAAAGCTACGAGCAGTACTTC.